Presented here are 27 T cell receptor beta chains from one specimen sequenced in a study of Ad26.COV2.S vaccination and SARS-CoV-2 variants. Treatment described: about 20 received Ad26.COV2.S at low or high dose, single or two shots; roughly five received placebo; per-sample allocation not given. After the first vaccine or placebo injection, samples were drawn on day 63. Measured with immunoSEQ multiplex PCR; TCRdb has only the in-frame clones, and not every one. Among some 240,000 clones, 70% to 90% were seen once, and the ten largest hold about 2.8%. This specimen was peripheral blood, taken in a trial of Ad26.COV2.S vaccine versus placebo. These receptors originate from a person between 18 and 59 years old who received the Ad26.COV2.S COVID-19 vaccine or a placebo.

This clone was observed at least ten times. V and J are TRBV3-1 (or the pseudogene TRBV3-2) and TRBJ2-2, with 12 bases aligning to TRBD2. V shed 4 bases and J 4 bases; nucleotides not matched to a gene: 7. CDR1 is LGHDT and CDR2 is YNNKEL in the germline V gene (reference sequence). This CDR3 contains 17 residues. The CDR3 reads CASSPWTSGTSTGELFF. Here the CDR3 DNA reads TGTGCCAGCAGCCCGTGGACTAGCGGGACTTCCACCGGGGAGCTGTTTTTT.

CDR3 residues: CASSLAIRYEQYF. The CDR3 bases are TGTGCCAGCAGCTTAGCGATTCGCTACGAGCAGTACTTC. This chain connects TRBV7-2 to TRBJ2-7; no definite D call. V lost 0 bases and J lost 3, with 6 bases in between. In germline, CDR1 is SGHTA, CDR2 FQGNSA. CDR3 length: 13 residues.

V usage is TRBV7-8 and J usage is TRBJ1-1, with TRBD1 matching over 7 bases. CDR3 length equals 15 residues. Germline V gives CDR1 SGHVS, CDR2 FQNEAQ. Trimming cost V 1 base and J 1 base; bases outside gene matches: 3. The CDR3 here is CASSLVDRANTEAFF. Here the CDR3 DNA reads TGTGCCAGCAGCTTAGTAGACAGGGCGAACACTGAAGCTTTCTTT.

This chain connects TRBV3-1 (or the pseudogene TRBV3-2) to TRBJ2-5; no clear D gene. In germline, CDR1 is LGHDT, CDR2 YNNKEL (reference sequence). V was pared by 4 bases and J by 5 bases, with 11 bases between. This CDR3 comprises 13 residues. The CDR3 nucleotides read TGTGCCAGCAGCCCCTTTAGCTGGGAGACCCAGTACTTC. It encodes CASSPFSWETQYF.

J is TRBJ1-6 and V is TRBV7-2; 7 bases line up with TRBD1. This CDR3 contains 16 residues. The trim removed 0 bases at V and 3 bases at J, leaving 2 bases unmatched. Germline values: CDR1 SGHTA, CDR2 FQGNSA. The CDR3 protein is CASSLATGRYNSPLHF. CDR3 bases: TGTGCCAGCAGCTTAGCGACAGGGCGCTATAATTCACCCCTCCACTTT.

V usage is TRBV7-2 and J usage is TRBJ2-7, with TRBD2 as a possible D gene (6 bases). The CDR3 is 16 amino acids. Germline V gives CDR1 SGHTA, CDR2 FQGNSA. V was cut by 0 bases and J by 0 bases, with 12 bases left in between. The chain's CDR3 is CASSLAGGESSYEQYF. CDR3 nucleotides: TGTGCCAGCAGCTTAGCGGGCGGGGAGAGCTCCTACGAGCAGTACTTC.

CDR3 protein: CASSWTSGGGYEQYF. Written as DNA, the CDR3 is TGCGCCAGCAGCTGGACTAGCGGGGGAGGCTACGAGCAGTACTTC. The gene calls are TRBV5-1 and TRBJ2-7; 13 positions match TRBD2. The CDR3 length is 15 residues. Germline-derived CDR1 and CDR2 are SGHRS and YFSETQ. The ends lost 3 bases at V and 3 bases at J; junction bases unmatched: 3. Using reference TRBV5-1 and TRBJ2-7 for the parts outside the CDR3, the full variable domain is KAGVTQTPRYLIKTRGQQVTLSCSPISGHRSVSWYQQTPGQGLQFLFEYFSETQRNKGNFPGRFSGRQFSNSRSEMNVSTLELGDSALYLCASSWTSGGGYEQYFGPGTRLTVT.

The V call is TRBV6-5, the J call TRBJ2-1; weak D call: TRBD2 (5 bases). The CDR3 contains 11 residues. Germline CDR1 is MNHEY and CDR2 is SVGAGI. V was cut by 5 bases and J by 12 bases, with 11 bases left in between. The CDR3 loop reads CASSKGEVQFF. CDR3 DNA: TGTGCCAGCAGTAAGGGAGAGGTGCAGTTCTTC.

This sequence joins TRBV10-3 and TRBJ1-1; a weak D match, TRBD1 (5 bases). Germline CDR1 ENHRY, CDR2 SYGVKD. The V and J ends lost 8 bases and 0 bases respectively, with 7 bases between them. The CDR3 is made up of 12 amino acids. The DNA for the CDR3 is TGTGCCATCGCAGGGCTGAACACTGAAGCTTTCTTT. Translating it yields CAIAGLNTEAFF.

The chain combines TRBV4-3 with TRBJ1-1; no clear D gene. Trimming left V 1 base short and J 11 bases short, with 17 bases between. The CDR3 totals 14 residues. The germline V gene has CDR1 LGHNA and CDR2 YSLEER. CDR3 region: CASSQAGGRKRAFF. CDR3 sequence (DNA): TGCGCCAGCAGCCAAGCGGGCGGTAGGAAAAGGGCTTTCTTT.

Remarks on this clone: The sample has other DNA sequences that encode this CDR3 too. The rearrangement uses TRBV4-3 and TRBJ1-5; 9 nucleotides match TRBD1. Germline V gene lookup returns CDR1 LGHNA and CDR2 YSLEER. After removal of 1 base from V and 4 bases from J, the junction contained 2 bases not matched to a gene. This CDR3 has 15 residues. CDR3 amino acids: CASSQVQGANQPQHF. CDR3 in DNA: TGCGCCAGCAGCCAAGTACAGGGGGCGAATCAGCCCCAGCATTTT.

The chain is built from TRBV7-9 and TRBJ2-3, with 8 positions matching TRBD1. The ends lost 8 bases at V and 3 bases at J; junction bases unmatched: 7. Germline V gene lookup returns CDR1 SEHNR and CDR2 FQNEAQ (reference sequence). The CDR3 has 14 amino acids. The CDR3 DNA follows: TGTGCCAGCGAGTTGGACAGGGTTACAGATACGCAGTATTTT. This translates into CASELDRVTDTQYF.

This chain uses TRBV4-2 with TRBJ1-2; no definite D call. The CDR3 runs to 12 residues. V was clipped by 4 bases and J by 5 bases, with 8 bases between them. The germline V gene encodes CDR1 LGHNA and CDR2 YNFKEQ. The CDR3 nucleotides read TGTGCCAGCAGCCCTGACGATTATGGCTACACCTTC. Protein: CASSPDDYGYTF.

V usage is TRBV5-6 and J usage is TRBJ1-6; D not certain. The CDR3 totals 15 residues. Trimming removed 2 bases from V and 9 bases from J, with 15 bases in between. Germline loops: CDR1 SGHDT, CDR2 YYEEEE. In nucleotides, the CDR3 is TGTGCCAGCAGCTTACAATCGCAGGAGAGTTCACCCCTCCACTTT. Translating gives CASSLQSQESSPLHF.

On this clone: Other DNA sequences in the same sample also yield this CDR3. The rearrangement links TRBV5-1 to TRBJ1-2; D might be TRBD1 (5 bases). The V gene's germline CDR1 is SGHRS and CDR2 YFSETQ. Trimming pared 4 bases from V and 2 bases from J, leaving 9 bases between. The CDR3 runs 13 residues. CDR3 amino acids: CASSRDRNYGYTF. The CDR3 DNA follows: TGCGCCAGCAGCCGGGACCGCAACTATGGCTACACCTTC.

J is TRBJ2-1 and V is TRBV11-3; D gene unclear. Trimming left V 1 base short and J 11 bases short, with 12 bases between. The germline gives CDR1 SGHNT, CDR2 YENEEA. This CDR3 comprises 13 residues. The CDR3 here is CASSLGPDRKQFF. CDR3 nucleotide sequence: TGTGCCAGCAGCTTAGGTCCAGACCGCAAGCAGTTCTTC.

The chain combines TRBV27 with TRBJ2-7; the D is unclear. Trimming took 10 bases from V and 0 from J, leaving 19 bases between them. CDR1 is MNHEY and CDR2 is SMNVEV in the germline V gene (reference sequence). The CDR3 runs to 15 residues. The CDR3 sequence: CANAFRSSSSYEQYV. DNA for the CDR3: TGTGCCAACGCGTTTCGGAGTTCGAGCTCCTACGAGCAGTACGTC.

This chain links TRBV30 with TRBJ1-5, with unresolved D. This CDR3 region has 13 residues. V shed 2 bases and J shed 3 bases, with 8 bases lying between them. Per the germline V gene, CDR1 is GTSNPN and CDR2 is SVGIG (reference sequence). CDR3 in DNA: TGTGCCTGGAGTCATGGCTCCAATCAGCCCCAGCATTTT. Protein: CAWSHGSNQPQHF.

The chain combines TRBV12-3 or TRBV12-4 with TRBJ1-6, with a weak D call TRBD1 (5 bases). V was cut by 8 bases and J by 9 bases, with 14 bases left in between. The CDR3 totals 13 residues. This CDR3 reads CASRDLGGSPLHF. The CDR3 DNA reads TGTGCCAGCCGGGACCTTGGGGGTTCACCCCTCCACTTT.

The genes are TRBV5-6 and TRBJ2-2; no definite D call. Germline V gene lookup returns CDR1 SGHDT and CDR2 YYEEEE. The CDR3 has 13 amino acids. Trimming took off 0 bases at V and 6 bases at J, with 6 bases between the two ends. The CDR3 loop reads CASSLVGSGELFF. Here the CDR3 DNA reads TGTGCCAGCAGCTTGGTAGGTTCCGGGGAGCTGTTTTTT.

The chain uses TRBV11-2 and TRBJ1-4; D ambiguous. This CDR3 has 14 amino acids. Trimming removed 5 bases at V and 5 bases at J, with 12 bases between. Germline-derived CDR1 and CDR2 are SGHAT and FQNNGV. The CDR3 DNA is TGTGCCAGCAGCGATAGACGGAGGAATGAAAAACTGTTTTTT. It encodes CASSDRRRNEKLFF. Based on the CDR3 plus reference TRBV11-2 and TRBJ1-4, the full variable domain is EAGVAQSPRYKIIEKRQSVAFWCNPISGHATLYWYQQILGQGPKLLIQFQNNGVVDDSQLPKDRFSAERLKGVDSTLKIQPAKLEDSAVYLCASSDRRRNEKLFFGSGTQLSVL.

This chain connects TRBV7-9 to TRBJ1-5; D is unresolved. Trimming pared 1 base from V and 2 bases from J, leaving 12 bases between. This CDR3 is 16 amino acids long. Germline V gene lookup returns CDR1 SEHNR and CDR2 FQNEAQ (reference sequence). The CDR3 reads CASSLVGSMGNQPQHF. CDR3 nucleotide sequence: TGTGCCAGCAGCTTAGTTGGTTCTATGGGCAATCAGCCCCAGCATTTT.

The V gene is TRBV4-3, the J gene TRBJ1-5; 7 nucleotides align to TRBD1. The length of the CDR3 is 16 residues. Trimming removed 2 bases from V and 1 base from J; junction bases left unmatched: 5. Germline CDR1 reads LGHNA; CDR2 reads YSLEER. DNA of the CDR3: TGCGCCAGCAGCCAACACAGGGGTTGGAGCAATCAGCCCCAGCATTTT. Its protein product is CASSQHRGWSNQPQHF.

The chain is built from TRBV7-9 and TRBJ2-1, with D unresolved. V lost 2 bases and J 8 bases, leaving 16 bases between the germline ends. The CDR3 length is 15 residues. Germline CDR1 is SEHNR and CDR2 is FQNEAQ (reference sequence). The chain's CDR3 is CASSLIVVAIHEQFF. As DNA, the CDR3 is TGTGCCAGCAGCTTAATCGTAGTGGCCATCCATGAGCAGTTCTTC.

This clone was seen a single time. CDR3 nucleotide sequence: TGCGCCAGCAGCATGACCGGGGCCCTCTACGAGCAGTACTTC. As protein: CASSMTGALYEQYF. The chain employs TRBV5-1 and TRBJ2-7, with D perhaps being TRBD1 or TRBD2 (5 bases each). V dropped 4 bases and J dropped 3 bases, with 14 bases sitting between them. Germline V CDR1 and CDR2: SGHRS, YFSETQ. This CDR3 has 14 amino acids.

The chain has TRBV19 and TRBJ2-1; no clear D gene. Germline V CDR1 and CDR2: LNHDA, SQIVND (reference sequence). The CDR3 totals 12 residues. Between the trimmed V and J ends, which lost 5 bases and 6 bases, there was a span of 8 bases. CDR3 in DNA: TGTGCCAGTAGTCCCCACCTCAATGAGCAGTTCTTC. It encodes CASSPHLNEQFF.

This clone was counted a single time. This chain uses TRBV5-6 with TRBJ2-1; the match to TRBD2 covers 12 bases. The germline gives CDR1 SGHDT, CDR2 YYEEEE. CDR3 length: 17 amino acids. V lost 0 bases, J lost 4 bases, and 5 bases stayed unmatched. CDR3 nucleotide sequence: TGTGCCAGCAGCTTGGGCCTAGCGGGAGGGTATTACAATGAGCAGTTCTTC. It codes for CASSLGLAGGYYNEQFF.